These T cell receptor beta chains were read from a single sample in a study of blood T cell repertoires in COVID-19. Using immunoSEQ multiplex PCR, the repertoire was profiled, and TCRdb retains in-frame clones only, with some absent. Here the sample spans about 63,000 clones, less than 80% being singletons. The specimen sequenced was peripheral blood. The receptors originated from a human donor in a cohort sampled during active COVID-19. CDR3s include the opening cysteine and the closing phenylalanine or tryptophan. The D gene is left open where the match is weak. Not all rows give a size; the values are once, few, many and, for expanded clones, a class.

TRBJ2-1 TRBD2 once TRBV7-8 TGTGCCAGCAGCTTAGGGACTAGATTTATCAATGAGCAGTTCTTC CASSLGTRFINEQFF
TRBJ2-5 . . TRBV6-5 TGTGCCAGCAGACTTCGACAGGTTAGGTTAGAGACCCAGTACTTC CASRLRQVRLETQYF
TRBJ2-1 TRBD2 once TRBV5-4 TGTGCCAGCAGCCAGAGCGGGAGGTCCTACAATGAGCAGTTCTTC CASSQSGRSYNEQFF
TRBJ2-1 . . TRBV10-3 TGTGCCGGACGTCAGGGGGGACTAGACAATGAGCAGTTCTTC CAGRQGGLDNEQFF
TRBJ2-7 TRBD1 . TRBV29-1 TGCAGCGTAGGACAGGGAAGCTCCTACGAGCAGTACTTC CSVGQGSSYEQYF
TRBJ2-7 TRBD1 once TRBV28 TGTGCCAGCAGTTTAAAAAAGTTCCGCCCCGCAGGGGGTTTCACCGAGCAGTACTTC CASSLKKFRPAGGFTEQYF
TRBJ1-5 . . TRBV10-3 TGTGCCATCAGTGAGTCAACAGGCGAACAGCCCCAGCATTTT CAISESTGEQPQHF
TRBJ2-1 TRBD2 . TRBV3-1/TRBV3-2 TGTGCCAGCAGCCAAGTATCCTCTAGCGGGAACTTCTGCTCCTACAATGAGCAGTTCTTC CASSQVSSSGNFCSYNEQFF
TRBJ2-1 TRBD2 few TRBV4-3 TGCGCCAGCAGCCAACTAGCGGGAGCGGCTGAGCAGTTCTTC CASSQLAGAAEQFF
TRBJ1-5 . . TRBV9 TGTGCCAGCAGCGTAGTTGTTGCAGGGGATCAGCCCCAGCATTTT CASSVVVAGDQPQHF
TRBJ2-7 . . TRBV30 TGTGCCTGGGACCTTCGACCCCTTACAGGTTCTGAGCAGTACTTC CAWDLRPLTGSEQYF
TRBJ1-2 . few TRBV7-8 TGTGCCAGCAGCTCCGGGACTTCCTATGGCTACACCTTC CASSSGTSYGYTF
TRBJ1-5 TRBD1 . TRBV6-2/TRBV6-3 TGTGCCAGCAGTCACCGGGACAGACTTGATAGCAATCAGCCCCAGCATTTT CASSHRDRLDSNQPQHF
TRBJ2-7 TRBD1 . TRBV19 TGTGCCAGTAGTATCGGGACAGTCGGCTACGAGCAGTACTTC CASSIGTVGYEQYF
TRBJ2-5 TRBD2 . TRBV11-2 TGTGCCAGCAGCCAAGGGACTAGCGGGGTTAAAGAGACCCAGTACTTC CASSQGTSGVKETQYF
TRBJ2-1 TRBD2 . TRBV11-3 TGTGCCAGCAGCTTTCGAAGCGGGAGGCTTAATGAGCAGTTCTTC CASSFRSGRLNEQFF
TRBJ2-5 . once TRBV29-1 TGCAGCGTTGAAGATCTGGAGGGACGGCAAGAGACCCAGTACTTC CSVEDLEGRQETQYF
TRBJ2-3 . . TRBV6-5 TGTGCCAGCCACCTAGGACAGTTTCCAGATACGCAGTATTTT CASHLGQFPDTQYF
TRBJ2-1 . . TRBV5-8 TGTGCCAGCAGCCGGGACTTCAGCTCCTACAATGAGCAGTTCTTC CASSRDFSSYNEQFF
TRBJ2-5 . once TRBV12-5 TGTGCTAGTGGTCCAACCTACGGAGGGGAAGAGACCCAGTACTTC CASGPTYGGEETQYF
TRBJ2-5 . . TRBV29-1 TGCAGCGTTGAAGGCGGGCGAGTACGGACCCAGTACTTC CSVEGGRVRTQYF
TRBJ2-7 . . TRBV25-1 TGTGCCAGCAGTCCTCGGAGGGGCTCCTACGAGCAGTACTTC CASSPRRGSYEQYF
TRBJ1-5 . . TRBV3-1/TRBV3-2 TGTGCCAGCAGTTTAGGGGAACAGCCCCAGCATTTT CASSLGEQPQHF
TRBJ2-7 TRBD1 . TRBV19 TGTGCCAGTAGTAGTACAGGGGTGGGTGAGCAGTACTTC CASSSTGVGEQYF
TRBJ2-7 TRBD2 . TRBV29-1 TGCAGCGTTGGGGAGGGGGCGTGGACTAGCGGGATATTATACGAGCAGTACTTC CSVGEGAWTSGILYEQYF
TRBJ1-5 TRBD1 . TRBV29-1 TGCAGCGTGCGGACAGGGGGCAATCAGCCCCAGCATTTT CSVRTGGNQPQHF
TRBJ2-3 . . TRBV9 TGTGCCAGCAGCCCGTTGGACGGGAGAATGGATACGCAGTATTTT CASSPLDGRMDTQYF
TRBJ1-6 TRBD1 once TRBV27 TGTGCCAGCAGTCGACAGGGGGTGTCCTATAATTCACCCCTCCACTTT CASSRQGVSYNSPLHF
TRBJ1-4 . . TRBV21-1 TGTGCCAGCAGCCTCCCCCAGGGAAACGGCTCTAATGAAAAACTGTTTTTT CASSLPQGNGSNEKLFF
TRBJ1-2 . . TRBV24-1 TGTGCCACCAGTGACTCCAGACAGAACTATGGCTACACCTTC CATSDSRQNYGYTF
TRBJ1-2 TRBD1 once TRBV6-5 TGTGCCAGCAGTTCGACGACAGGGTTTGGCTATGGCTACACCTTC CASSSTTGFGYGYTF
TRBJ2-5 . . TRBV5-1 TGCGCCAGCAGCTTGTTTCGTATCCAAGAGACCCAGTACTTC CASSLFRIQETQYF
TRBJ2-6 TRBD1 . TRBV4-2 TGTGCCAGCAGCAAAGGACAGGGCTCTGGGGCCAACGTCCTGACTTTC CASSKGQGSGANVLTF
TRBJ2-7 . . TRBV4-2 TGTGCCAGCAGCCAAGCCCTTAGTGACGAGCAGTACTTC CASSQALSDEQYF
TRBJ2-5 TRBD2 . TRBV5-6 TGTGCCAGCAGCTTGTCGAGCGGGAGGATCAAGGAGACCCAGTACTTC CASSLSSGRIKETQYF
TRBJ2-7 TRBD1 . TRBV3-1/TRBV3-2 TGTGCCAGCAGCCAAGAACTGAACAGGGGGGAGCAGTACTTC CASSQELNRGEQYF
TRBJ2-7 . . TRBV6-5 TGTGCCAGCAGTTACTCGCCCAGCGATCCCTACGAGCAGTACTTC CASSYSPSDPYEQYF
TRBJ1-1 . . TRBV7-3 TGTGCCAGCAGTCAAACAGGGAGGGCTGAAGCTTTCTTT CASSQTGRAEAFF
TRBJ2-4 TRBD2 . TRBV7-2 TGTGCCAGCAGCCCGACACTAGCGGGGGCCAAAAACATTCAGTACTTC CASSPTLAGAKNIQYF
TRBJ2-7 . few TRBV6-6 TGTGCCAGCAGGGGTACAGAGAACTACGAGCAGTACTTC CASRGTENYEQYF
TRBJ2-1 . . TRBV7-6 TGTGCCAGCAGCTTAGACCCCGGCGGGCTAGCAGAGGGCAATGAGCAGTTCTTC CASSLDPGGLAEGNEQFF
TRBJ2-3 . . TRBV3-1/TRBV3-2 TGTGCCAGCAGCCAAGATCGTACGCAGTATTTT CASSQDRTQYF
TRBJ1-2 . once TRBV9 TGTGCCAGCAGCCCCCCCGTCGGGTGGCGGGCCTATGGCTACACCTTC CASSPPVGWRAYGYTF
TRBJ1-1 TRBD1 . TRBV10-3 TGTGCCATCAGTGAAACCGGGACAGTCACTGAAGCTTTCTTT CAISETGTVTEAFF
TRBJ2-7 TRBD1 . TRBV10-2 TGCGCCAGCAGTGAGCTTCGACAGGGCACAGCTGGTGGGCAGTACTTC CASSELRQGTAGGQYF